These 27 T cell receptor beta chains were sequenced from one sample in a study of blood T cells in healthy people across ages. Then a second PCR, running roughly 7 to 11 cycles, was carried out with a sample-barcoded 5' primer and a J-beta primer mix. TCRdb processed the 5' RACE reads anew with MiXCR; each CDR3 protein has one entry. Here the sample spans about 640,000 distinct CDR3 sequences, about 30% being singletons. The sequenced sample was blood. These receptors originate from a woman older than 75 in good health.

In the case of this clonotype: This may come from a read error, since a much larger clone is one base off. The chain joins TRBV4-2 to TRBJ2-1; a weak D match, TRBD2 (5 bases). Per germline, CDR1 LGHNA and CDR2 YNFKEQ. This CDR3 is built from 13 residues. Trimming shortened V by 0 bases and J by 13 bases, and 13 bases separated the two germline ends. CDR3 coding DNA: TGTGCCAGCAGCCAAGATCCCGCGGGCACCCAGTTCTTC. Protein sequence: CASSQDPAGTQFF.

This clonotype was recorded at least ten times. The rearrangement uses TRBV5-6 and TRBJ2-4; D is uncertain. The CDR3 sequence is 15 residues long. With 4 bases removed from V and 0 bases from J, the gap between germline ends came to 11 bases. Germline V CDR1 and CDR2: SGHDT, YYEEEE. The CDR3 bases are TGTGCCAGCAGCAGAGTTGTTGTAGCCAAAAACATTCAGTACTTC. Its translation: CASSRVVVAKNIQYF.

This clonotype has ten or more counts. The chain joins TRBV5-1 to TRBJ1-5; 7 nucleotides agree with TRBD1. With 7 bases clipped from V and 0 bases from J, the junction kept 7 bases outside the gene matches. CDR3 size: 15 residues. CDR1 and CDR2 from the germline V gene are SGHRS and YFSETQ. The CDR3 reads CASSQGGISNQPQHF. Written as DNA, the CDR3 is TGCGCCAGCTCCCAAGGGGGCATTAGCAATCAGCCCCAGCATTTT.

This clonotype has a count of ten or more. This chain connects TRBV6-4 to TRBJ1-2; the D gene is possibly TRBD1 (5 bases). CDR1 is MRHNA, CDR2 SNTAGT, per germline. The V end was cut by 9 bases, the J end by 2 bases, with 16 bases between. CDR3 size: 14 residues. The CDR3 spells CASKQDFSNYGYTF. CDR3 DNA sequence: TGTGCCAGTAAACAGGATTTTTCCAACTATGGCTACACCTTC.

The V gene is TRBV6-6, the J gene TRBJ2-1, with 8 nucleotides matching TRBD1. Germline V CDR1 and CDR2: MNHNY, SVGAGI (reference sequence). The CDR3 sequence is 13 residues long. V lost 7 bases to trimming and J lost 7 bases; unmatched junction nucleotides: 6. CDR3 sequence reads: CASTLGQANEQFF. DNA of the CDR3: TGTGCCAGCACCTTGGGACAGGCGAATGAGCAGTTCTTC.

On this clonotype itself: Given a much more abundant clone one base away, this may be a read error. V usage is TRBV5-1 and J usage is TRBJ2-5, with unresolved D. V gave up 6 bases and J gave up 11 bases, with 17 bases separating them. This CDR3 region has 12 residues. The germline gives CDR1 SGHRS, CDR2 YFSETQ. CDR3 coding DNA: TGCGCCAGCAACTTACAGTGGAATGAGCAGTACTTC. It specifies CASNLQWNEQYF.

This clonotype was seen ten or more times. V and J are TRBV9 and TRBJ2-1, with TRBD2 matching over 7 bases. After removal of 2 bases from V and 4 bases from J, the junction contained 9 bases not matched to a gene. The CDR3 length is 16 residues. Germline-derived CDR1 and CDR2 are SGDLS and YYNGEE. The CDR3 DNA follows: TGTGCCAGCAGCGTTCTGGGAGGGACGGCGTACAATGAGCAGTTCTTC. Translated: CASSVLGGTAYNEQFF.

Comments on this clonotype: No conserved phenylalanine or tryptophan is present at the end of the CDR3, so a read error is the likely explanation. The gene calls are TRBV3-1 and TRBJ2-1; D is possibly TRBD1 or TRBD2 (5 bases each). The CDR3 is made up of 15 amino acids. Per germline, CDR1 LGHDT and CDR2 YNNKEL (reference sequence). V was trimmed by 4 bases and J by 13 bases, leaving 23 bases between them. The CDR3 is CASSPGTVDRETQFL. The CDR3 DNA reads TGTGCCAGCAGCCCCGGGACGGTTGATAGGGAGACCCAGTTCTTA.

The gene calls are TRBV7-2 and TRBJ2-5, with no clear D. Germline loops: CDR1 SGHTA, CDR2 FQGNSA. Trimming shortened V by 1 base and J by 5 bases, and 8 bases separated the two germline ends. The CDR3 runs to 13 residues. The CDR3, as DNA: TGTGCCAGCAGCTTAGGGTCCGCGGAGACCCAGTACTTC. Residues: CASSLGSAETQYF.

V usage is TRBV7-8 and J usage is TRBJ2-1; a weak D match, TRBD2 (5 bases). With 5 bases removed from V and 7 bases from J, the gap between germline ends came to 12 bases. The germline CDR1 and CDR2 sequences are SGHVS and FQNEAQ. The CDR3 runs to 13 residues. Here the CDR3 reads CASSLGLQNEQFF. Here the CDR3 DNA reads TGTGCCAGCAGCCTAGGACTGCAGAATGAGCAGTTCTTC.

This clonotype appeared many times. The V call is TRBV4-2, the J call TRBJ2-1; 9 bases are a match to TRBD1. CDR1 is LGHNA and CDR2 is YNFKEQ in the germline V gene. The CDR3 sequence is 19 residues long. The trim removed 3 bases at V and 4 bases at J, leaving 16 bases unmatched. CDR3 sequence: CASSHPGNRDRVGYNEQFF. The CDR3 nucleotides read TGTGCCAGCAGCCATCCCGGGAACCGGGACAGGGTTGGGTACAATGAGCAGTTCTTC.

On this clonotype: A clone one base away is much larger, so this may be a read error. The rearrangement uses TRBV5-1 and TRBJ2-5; D is possibly TRBD1 or TRBD2 (5 bases each). The end of the DNA aligns better with TRBJ2-7, so the J call may be wrong. The CDR3 has 17 residues. Germline lookup yields CDR1 SGHRS and CDR2 YFSETQ. The CDR3 region has the DNA TGCGCCAGCAGCTTGGGGGACGAGGGGCGTTTTAGGTCCGAGCAGTACTTC. It is translated as CASSLGDEGRFRSEQYF.

This clonotype showed up many times. The rearrangement uses TRBV6-1 and TRBJ2-7; D not certain. CDR3 length: 13 amino acids. V was pared by 1 base and J by 3 bases, with 7 bases between. CDR1 is MNHNS, CDR2 SASEGT, per germline. CDR3 protein: CASSEGLYYEQYF. The CDR3 nucleotides read TGTGCCAGCAGTGAAGGTTTATACTACGAGCAGTACTTC.

This clonotype was seen many times. This chain joins TRBV20-1 and TRBJ2-1, with unresolved D. This CDR3 contains 14 residues. The V end was cut by 0 bases, the J end by 7 bases, with 13 bases between. CDR1 and CDR2 from the germline V gene are DFQATT and SNEGSKA (reference sequence). The DNA for the CDR3 is TGCAGTGCTAGAGATCTCCAGCTGAGGAATGAGCAGTTCTTC. Translation gives CSARDLQLRNEQFF.

V usage is TRBV6-2 or TRBV6-3 and J usage is TRBJ2-3, with TRBD2 identical over 12 bases. This CDR3 region has 15 residues. Germline trimming cut 0 bases from V and 7 bases from J; bases unmatched to any gene: 2. Germline CDR1 MNHEY, CDR2 SVGEGT. The CDR3 region has the DNA TGTGCCAGCAGTTACTCGACTAGCGGGGGAAATACGCAGTATTTT. It yields the protein CASSYSTSGGNTQYF.

Turning to this clonotype: A much bigger clone sits one base away, suggesting this may be a read error. The rearrangement joins TRBV7-2 to TRBJ2-7; the match to TRBD2 covers 9 bases. Germline CDR1 SGHTA, CDR2 FQGNSA. Losses at the gene ends were 5 bases for V and 7 bases for J; bases not matched to a gene: 21. The CDR3 is 18 residues long. The CDR3 sequence is CASSPRAGAGGRMYEQYF. The DNA of the CDR3 is TGTGCCAGCAGCCCACGCGCCGGGGCGGGGGGGCGTATGTATGAGCAGTACTTC.

The chain is built from TRBV7-3 and TRBJ2-2; D not resolved. The CDR3 runs to 13 residues. The germline gives CDR1 SGHTA, CDR2 FQGTGA. V was clipped by 5 bases and J by 5 bases, with 9 bases between them. The CDR3 bases are TGTGCCAGCAGCCCCTTGGCGACCGGGGAGCTGTTTTTT. This translates into CASSPLATGELFF. Supplemented by reference TRBV7-3 and TRBJ2-2, the full variable domain reads GAGVSQTPSNKVTEKGKYVELRCDPISGHTALYWYRQSLGQGPEFLIYFQGTGAADDSGLPNDRFFAVRPEGSVSTLKIQRTERGDSAVYLCASSPLATGELFFGEGSRLTVL.

The chain couples TRBV28 to TRBJ1-1; a possible D gene is TRBD1 (6 bases). The germline gives CDR1 MDHEN, CDR2 SYDVKM. The CDR3 consists of 14 residues. With 0 bases removed from V and 7 bases from J, the gap between germline ends came to 12 bases. The DNA of the CDR3 is TGTGCCAGCAGTTTATGGGGGGCAGGTGATGAAGCTTTCTTT. This gives the protein CASSLWGAGDEAFF.

V gene TRBV18 combines with J gene TRBJ2-1, with TRBD1 matching 9 bases. V lost 1 base, J lost 5 bases, and 3 bases stayed unmatched. This CDR3 contains 15 residues. The germline V gene encodes CDR1 KGHSH and CDR2 LQKENI. The CDR3 here is CASSPRDRANNEQFF. Written as DNA, the CDR3 is TGTGCCAGCTCACCACGGGACAGGGCTAACAATGAGCAGTTCTTC.

The J gene is TRBJ2-1, the V gene TRBV12-3 or TRBV12-4; 10 nucleotides agree with TRBD1. The length of the CDR3 is 15 residues. V lost 5 bases and J lost 10; bases outside the gene matches: 11. For the CDR3, the DNA is TGTGCCAGCAGTGGATTGAGACAGGGGGCGGGAGAGCAGTTCTTC. Its translation is CASSGLRQGAGEQFF.

In its sample, this clonotype was seen many times. This sequence joins TRBV20-1 and TRBJ2-3, with TRBD1 matching over 8 bases. The CDR3 totals 14 residues. Trimming took 5 bases from V and 3 from J; bases not matched to a gene: 7. Germline CDR1 is DFQATT and CDR2 is SNEGSKA (reference sequence). This CDR3 reads CSAHRTGRTDTQYF. The CDR3 DNA reads TGCAGTGCTCATCGGACAGGGAGGACAGATACGCAGTATTTT.

This clonotype appeared many times. J is TRBJ2-7 and V is TRBV6-2 or TRBV6-3, with 8 bases that match TRBD1. The length of the CDR3 is 18 residues. Germline V gives CDR1 MNHEY, CDR2 SVGEGT. V lost 7 bases and J lost 2; bases outside the gene matches: 19. CDR3 bases: TGTGCCAGCACCACAACCCTACAGGGGGGTACAGGGACCTACGAGCAGTACTTC. Translated, it gives CASTTTLQGGTGTYEQYF.

This clonotype was seen a few times. J is TRBJ1-1 and V is TRBV2, with 9 bases fitting TRBD1. Germline CDR1 is SNHLY and CDR2 is FYNNEI. The CDR3 is 14 residues long. After removal of 7 bases from V and 3 bases from J, the junction contained 6 bases not matched to a gene. This CDR3 is CASTADRGDTEAFF. The DNA for the CDR3 is TGTGCCAGCACCGCGGACAGGGGAGACACTGAAGCTTTCTTT. The full variable domain, with the rest looked up from reference TRBV2 and TRBJ1-1, is EPEVTQTPSHQVTQMGQEVILRCVPISNHLYFYWYRQILGQKVEFLVSFYNNEISEKSEIFDDQFSVERPDGSNFTLKIRSTKLEDSAMYFCASTADRGDTEAFFGQGTRLTVV.

In this sample, this clonotype turned up a few times. The rearrangement uses TRBV19 and TRBJ2-1; TRBD1 aligns across 7 bases. Germline lookup yields CDR1 LNHDA and CDR2 SQIVND (reference sequence). The V gene end was trimmed by 3 bases and the J gene end by 2 bases; junction bases not matched to a gene: 10. The CDR3 is 17 residues long. CDR3 nucleotides: TGTGCCAGTAGTATTCGTCTCGGACAGGCTACCTACAATGAGCAGTTCTTC. Residues: CASSIRLGQATYNEQFF.

In its sample, this clonotype was seen many times. The rearrangement joins TRBV10-3 to TRBJ1-1, with TRBD1 matching over 9 bases. With V trimmed by 4 bases and J by 6 bases, 12 bases remained unmatched. Per germline, CDR1 ENHRY and CDR2 SYGVKD. This CDR3 has 16 residues. CDR3 sequence reads: CAISGAKDRGSSEAFF. Here the CDR3 DNA reads TGTGCCATCAGTGGAGCGAAGGACAGGGGTAGTTCTGAAGCTTTCTTT.

In its sample, this clonotype was seen many times. The chain carries TRBV5-4 and TRBJ1-2, with D possibly being TRBD1 (5 bases). Between the trimmed V and J ends, which lost 10 bases and 0 bases, there was a span of 19 bases. The CDR3 extends over 15 amino acids. In germline, CDR1 is SGHNT, CDR2 YYREEE (reference sequence). The CDR3 DNA sequence: TGTGCCTCCGGCTCGGGGACGGTAGCTAACTATGGCTACACCTTC. This sequence encodes CASGSGTVANYGYTF.

The gene calls are TRBV7-2 and TRBJ2-2; D gene ambiguous. Trimming removed 1 base at V and 4 bases at J, with 7 bases between. The CDR3 runs 14 residues. CDR1 and CDR2 (germline): SGHTA, FQGNSA. The DNA for the CDR3 is TGTGCCAGCAGCTTAGACCGCTTCACCGGGGAGCTGTTTTTT. Its protein is CASSLDRFTGELFF.